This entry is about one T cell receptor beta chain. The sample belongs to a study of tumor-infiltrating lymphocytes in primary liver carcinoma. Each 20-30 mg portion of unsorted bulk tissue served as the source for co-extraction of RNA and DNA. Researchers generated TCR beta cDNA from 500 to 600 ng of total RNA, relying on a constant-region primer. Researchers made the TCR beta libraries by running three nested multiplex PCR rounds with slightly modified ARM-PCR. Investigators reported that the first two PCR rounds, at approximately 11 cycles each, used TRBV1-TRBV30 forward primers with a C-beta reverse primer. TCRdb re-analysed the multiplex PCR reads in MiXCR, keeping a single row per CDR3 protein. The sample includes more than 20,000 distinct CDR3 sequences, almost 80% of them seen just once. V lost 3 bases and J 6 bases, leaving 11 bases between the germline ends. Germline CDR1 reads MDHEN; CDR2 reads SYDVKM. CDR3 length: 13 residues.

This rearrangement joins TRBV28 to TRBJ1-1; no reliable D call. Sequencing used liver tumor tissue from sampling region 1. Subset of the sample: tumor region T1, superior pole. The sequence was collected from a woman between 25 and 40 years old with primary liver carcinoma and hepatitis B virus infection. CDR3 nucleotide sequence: TGTGCCAGCAGTTTGGGGAACGAATCTGAAGCTTTCTTT. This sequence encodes CASSLGNESEAFF.